Following are 8 T cell receptor beta chains from one sample sequenced in a study of T cell responses to AZD1222 COVID-19 vaccine. TCRdb's table, derived via immunoSEQ multiplex PCR, lists solely in-frame clones and lacks some. The sample holds some 160,000 clones; 80% to 95% are singletons and the top ten take around 1.5%. The sequences come from peripheral blood, collected on day 0 of AZD1222 vaccination. The origin of the receptors is an adult in good health.

The V and J genes are TRBV4-2 and TRBJ2-1; TRBD2 matches 11 bases. Germline lookup yields CDR1 LGHNA and CDR2 YNFKEQ. J lost 7 bases, V lost 10 bases, and 9 bases had no gene match. This CDR3 is built from 14 residues. The DNA of the CDR3 is TGTGCCACTGGCCGGCTAGCGGGGGGAAATGAGCAGTTCTTC. Protein: CATGRLAGGNEQFF.

This rearrangement joins TRBV14 to TRBJ2-7; tentatively, D is TRBD2 (5 bases). Germline V gene lookup returns CDR1 SGHDN and CDR2 FVKESK. CDR3 length: 13 residues. V was clipped by 2 bases and J by 4 bases, with 9 bases between them. The CDR3, as DNA: TGTGCCAGCAGCCAATTACGGGATTACGAGCAGTACTTC. This encodes CASSQLRDYEQYF.

The chain has TRBV30 and TRBJ1-4, with 9 bases identical to TRBD1. V lost 2 bases, J lost 7 bases, and 14 bases stayed unmatched. The CDR3 runs to 17 residues. The germline V gene has CDR1 GTSNPN and CDR2 SVGIG (reference sequence). The CDR3 sequence: CAWSPPWGQGGGEKLFF. CDR3 bases: TGTGCCTGGAGTCCCCCGTGGGGACAGGGAGGAGGTGAAAAACTGTTTTTT.

The V and J genes are TRBV5-1 and TRBJ2-5; 7 nucleotides line up with TRBD1. The J segment lost 4 bases and the V segment lost 5 bases, leaving 8 bases of the junction unmatched. The CDR3 length is 14 residues. Germline V lookup: CDR1 SGHRS, CDR2 YFSETQ. CDR3 in amino acids: CASSLRGRAETQYF. The CDR3, as DNA: TGCGCCAGCAGTCTAAGGGGGCGTGCAGAGACCCAGTACTTC.

The gene calls are TRBV7-9 and TRBJ1-1; maybe TRBD1 (6 bases). CDR3 size: 14 residues. Germline-derived CDR1 and CDR2 are SEHNR and FQNEAQ (reference sequence). Trimming left V 1 base short and J 5 bases short, with 11 bases between. The CDR3 region has the DNA TGTGCCAGCAGCTTAGAGGGGGTGTTGACTGAAGCTTTCTTT. Its translation is CASSLEGVLTEAFF.

The chain employs TRBV27 and TRBJ1-2; D might be TRBD1 (6 bases). The V end lost 5 bases, the J end lost 8 bases, and 21 bases lay between the germline ends. Germline-derived CDR1 and CDR2 are MNHEY and SMNVEV (reference sequence). The CDR3 has 15 residues. The CDR3 sequence is CASSPHLAGVRGYTF. For the CDR3, the DNA is TGTGCCAGCAGTCCGCACCTCGCAGGGGTCAGAGGCTACACCTTC.

The gene calls are TRBV5-1 and TRBJ2-3; D perhaps matches TRBD1 (6 bases). V was pared by 4 bases and J by 5 bases, with 8 bases between. Looked up from germline, CDR1 is SGHRS and CDR2 is YFSETQ. The CDR3 length is 12 residues. The CDR3 protein is CASSTGLDTQYF. As DNA, the CDR3 is TGCGCCAGCAGCACAGGGCTAGATACGCAGTATTTT.

In DNA form, the CDR3 reads TGTGCCAGCAGCCAGCAGGGGCTCAACTATGGCTACACCTTC. Its protein is CASSQQGLNYGYTF. V usage is TRBV3-1 (or the pseudogene TRBV3-2) and J usage is TRBJ1-2; possible D gene TRBD1, 6 bases. V was clipped by 3 bases and J by 2 bases, with 10 bases between them. Germline V gene data show CDR1 as LGHDT and CDR2 as YNNKEL (reference sequence). The CDR3 spans 14 residues.